The 18 T cell receptor beta chains reported below all come from one sample, sequenced in a study of blood T cells in healthy people across ages. A second PCR of 7 to 11 cycles used a sample-barcoded 5' primer and a J-beta primer mix. TCRdb re-called the 5' RACE reads with MiXCR, one entry per CDR3 protein. Of about 1.1 million distinct CDR3 sequences listed, approximately 38% are singletons. The sequenced sample was blood. The receptors here all came from a man between 18 and 35 years old in good health.

Here the CDR3 DNA reads TGTGCCAGCAGCGGACTAGCGGGGGGGTTCAATGAGCAGTTCTTC. It translates to CASSGLAGGFNEQFF. The rearrangement uses TRBV2 and TRBJ2-1; 15 bases map to TRBD2. The germline gives CDR1 SNHLY, CDR2 FYNNEI. Unmatched junction bases numbered 3, after V lost 6 bases and J lost 6 bases. The CDR3 has 15 amino acids. Using reference TRBV2 and TRBJ2-1 for the parts outside the CDR3, the full variable domain is EPEVTQTPSHQVTQMGQEVILRCVPISNHLYFYWYRQILGQKVEFLVSFYNNEISEKSEIFDDQFSVERPDGSNFTLKIRSTKLEDSAMYFCASSGLAGGFNEQFFGPGTRLTVL.

This clonotype occurred once. The V call is TRBV6-1, the J call TRBJ1-5; D is unresolved. Germline lookup yields CDR1 MNHNS and CDR2 SASEGT. Trimming removed 4 bases at V and 5 bases at J, with 12 bases between. The length of the CDR3 is 14 residues. CDR3 region: CASSGWGLDQPQHF. CDR3 nucleotide sequence: TGTGCCAGCAGTGGTTGGGGTTTAGATCAGCCCCAGCATTTT.

This clonotype showed up just a few times. This sequence joins TRBV27 and TRBJ2-7; perhaps D is TRBD1 or TRBD2 (5 bases each). Germline CDR1 reads MNHEY; CDR2 reads SMNVEV (reference sequence). With 4 bases removed from V and 0 bases from J, the gap between germline ends came to 13 bases. The CDR3 has 15 amino acids. The CDR3 loop reads CASSYPRDGSYEQYF. The CDR3 DNA reads as TGTGCCAGCAGTTACCCCCGGGACGGCTCCTACGAGCAGTACTTC.

This chain links TRBV7-2 with TRBJ2-3; D might be TRBD1 (6 bases). V lost 1 base to trimming and J lost 5 bases, with 16 bases between them. The CDR3 length is 16 residues. The V gene's germline CDR1 is SGHTA and CDR2 FQGNSA. For the CDR3, the DNA is TGTGCCAGCAGCTTAGTTGGGGACATGGAGATAGATACGCAGTATTTT. It specifies CASSLVGDMEIDTQYF.

This clonotype appeared a few times. V gene TRBV7-6 combines with J gene TRBJ1-2; possible D gene TRBD1, 5 bases. This CDR3 is 14 amino acids long. Germline CDR1 and CDR2: SGHVS and FNYEAQ. The V end was cut by 4 bases, the J end by 4 bases, with 13 bases between. This CDR3 reads CASSSTAGGYGYTF. As DNA, the CDR3 is TGTGCCAGCAGCTCGACAGCTGGGGGCTATGGCTACACCTTC.

This clonotype was detected only a few times. J is TRBJ1-2 and V is TRBV20-1; 8 nucleotides match TRBD1. Germline V gives CDR1 DFQATT, CDR2 SNEGSKA (reference sequence). V was pared by 5 bases and J by 6 bases, with 8 bases of the junction left unmatched. This CDR3 contains 13 residues. The CDR3 sequence is CSAQGQGVHGYTF. The CDR3 DNA is TGCAGTGCTCAAGGACAGGGCGTGCATGGCTACACCTTC.

The chain is built from TRBV7-9 and TRBJ1-1, with D possibly TRBD1 on 6 matching bases. The ends were cut back, 4 bases at V and 0 bases at J, with 18 bases in the middle. The CDR3 is 17 amino acids. CDR1 and CDR2 (germline): SEHNR, FQNEAQ (reference sequence). Here the CDR3 reads CASSSSGAGQLNTEAFF. The CDR3 coding sequence is TGTGCCAGCAGCTCATCCGGGGCAGGACAGCTGAACACTGAAGCTTTCTTT.

The J gene is TRBJ1-1, the V gene TRBV7-6; D is possibly TRBD1 (6 bases). The germline CDR1 and CDR2 sequences are SGHVS and FNYEAQ. V lost 3 bases to trimming and J lost 3 bases, with 20 bases between them. The length of the CDR3 is 17 residues. CDR3 amino acids: CASSFGPYREVYTEAFF. In DNA form, the CDR3 reads TGTGCCAGCAGCTTTGGGCCCTACAGGGAAGTGTACACTGAAGCTTTCTTT.

This rearrangement joins TRBV3-1 to TRBJ1-1; TRBD1 aligns across 11 bases. The CDR3 has 16 residues. The J segment lost 4 bases and the V segment lost 1 base, leaving 5 bases of the junction unmatched. Germline CDR1 is LGHDT and CDR2 is YNNKEL (reference sequence). CDR3 loop: CASSQGTGGAATEAFF. The CDR3 DNA follows: TGTGCCAGCAGCCAAGGGACAGGGGGCGCGGCCACTGAAGCTTTCTTT.

This clonotype was observed a few times. The chain carries TRBV29-1 and TRBJ1-2; possibly TRBD1 for D (6 bases). Trimming took 6 bases from V and 2 from J, leaving 19 bases between them. Germline V lookup: CDR1 SQVTM, CDR2 ANQGSEA. The CDR3 contains 15 residues. The CDR3 coding sequence is TGCAGCGTGAAGGACAGAAGTACTTCGAACTATGGCTACACCTTC. This gives the protein CSVKDRSTSNYGYTF. The variable domain in full, with the rest retrieved from reference TRBV29-1 and TRBJ1-2, is SAVISQKPSRDICQRGTSLTIQCQVDSQVTMMFWYRQQPGQSLTLIATANQGSEATYESGFVIDKFPISRPNLTFSTLTVSNMSPEDSSIYLCSVKDRSTSNYGYTFGSGTRLTVV.

The rearrangement links TRBV20-1 to TRBJ2-7; TRBD1 might be the D (6 bases). Between the trimmed V and J ends, which lost 6 bases and 1 base, there was a span of 13 bases. This CDR3 comprises 13 residues. Germline V CDR1 and CDR2: DFQATT, SNEGSKA (reference sequence). CDR3 residues: CSASATGSYEQYF. CDR3 DNA: TGCAGTGCGTCGGCTACAGGGTCCTACGAGCAGTACTTC.

J is TRBJ2-1 and V is TRBV6-1; 7 positions match TRBD2. Germline trimming cut 2 bases from V and 6 bases from J; bases unmatched to any gene: 4. Germline V gene data show CDR1 as MNHNS and CDR2 as SASEGT. This CDR3 region has 14 residues. CDR3 sequence (DNA): TGTGCCAGCAGTGAATTCCTAGCGGCCAATGAGCAGTTCTTC. It codes for CASSEFLAANEQFF.

With respect to this clonotype: This sequence may be a read error, since a much larger clone differs from it by one base. The V and J genes are TRBV28 and TRBJ2-2; D may be TRBD1 (6 bases). The CDR3 is 15 amino acids. CDR1 is MDHEN, CDR2 SYDVKM, per germline. The CDR3 nucleotides are TGTGTCAGCAGTCAAAGGACAGAGAACACCGGGGAGCTGTTTTTT. It yields the protein CVSSQRTENTGELFF. Using reference TRBV28 and TRBJ2-2 for the parts outside the CDR3, the full variable domain is DVKVTQSSRYLVKRTGEKVFLECVQDMDHENMFWYRQDPGLGLRLIYFSYDVKMKEKGDIPEGYSVSREKKERFSLILESASTNQTSMYLCVSSQRTENTGELFFGEGSRLTVL.

The genes are TRBV20-1 and TRBJ2-3; a weak D match, TRBD2 (5 bases). Trimming shortened V by 0 bases and J by 3 bases, and 13 bases separated the two germline ends. The CDR3 contains 15 residues. Germline values: CDR1 DFQATT, CDR2 SNEGSKA (reference sequence). The CDR3 DNA is TGCAGTGCTAGAGATCTGGTAGCGAGTACAGATACGCAGTATTTT. It is translated as CSARDLVASTDTQYF.

The chain combines TRBV27 with TRBJ1-1; D remains unclear. V gave up 2 bases and J gave up 1 base, with 8 bases separating them. This CDR3 region has 14 residues. From germline, CDR1 is MNHEY and CDR2 SMNVEV (reference sequence). The CDR3 reads CASSLRSQNTEAFF. CDR3 coding DNA: TGTGCCAGCAGTTTAAGGTCCCAGAACACTGAAGCTTTCTTT.

This chain joins TRBV6-1 and TRBJ1-6, with D unclear. The V gene lost 2 bases and the J gene lost 7 bases, with 12 bases spanning the gap. The germline V gene encodes CDR1 MNHNS and CDR2 SASEGT. The length of the CDR3 is 15 residues. The CDR3 DNA reads as TGTGCCAGCAGTGAACCTGGGTGGCAGAATTCACCCCTCCACTTT. It specifies CASSEPGWQNSPLHF.

This clonotype was picked up a small number of times. The V gene is TRBV7-3, the J gene TRBJ2-3; D is unresolved. V was cut by 5 bases and J by 0 bases, with 15 bases left in between. The CDR3 covers 16 residues. Germline loops: CDR1 SGHTA, CDR2 FQGTGA. The CDR3 nucleotides are TGTGCCAGCAGCCCTACCCATGCGGCTAGCACAGATACGCAGTATTTT. Amino acids: CASSPTHAASTDTQYF.

The rearrangement joins TRBV5-5 to TRBJ1-5, with 9 bases matching TRBD1. Germline V lookup: CDR1 SGHKS, CDR2 YYEKEE (reference sequence). V dropped 3 bases and J dropped 0; count of bases not matched to a gene: 10. The CDR3 runs to 18 residues. CDR3 protein: CASSSDRGFGDSNQPQHF. In DNA, the CDR3 is TGTGCCAGCAGCTCGGACAGGGGTTTTGGTGATAGCAATCAGCCCCAGCATTTT.